These 15 T cell receptor beta chains were sequenced from one sample in a study of blood T cell repertoires in COVID-19. Clones were sequenced by immunoSEQ multiplex PCR, and TCRdb holds only the in-frame ones, with some missing. Of fewer than 200,000 clones detected, 81% appear once; the ten largest clones hold less than 15%. The sequencing sample was made of peripheral blood. Receptors were obtained from a woman older than 75 with COVID-19, enrolled during active disease.

The rearrangement joins TRBV5-1 to TRBJ1-1; 7 bases are shared with TRBD1. CDR3 length equals 14 residues. The germline gives CDR1 SGHRS, CDR2 YFSETQ. V shed 4 bases and J 4 bases; nucleotides not matched to a gene: 7. The CDR3 nucleotides read TGCGCCAGCAGCACCGACAGGGTGGCCACTGAAGCTTTCTTT. Protein sequence: CASSTDRVATEAFF. Full variable domain (remainder filled in from reference TRBV5-1 and TRBJ1-1): KAGVTQTPRYLIKTRGQQVTLSCSPISGHRSVSWYQQTPGQGLQFLFEYFSETQRNKGNFPGRFSGRQFSNSRSEMNVSTLELGDSALYLCASSTDRVATEAFFGQGTRLTVV.

The chain recombines TRBV5-1 with TRBJ1-3, with 7 positions matching TRBD1. CDR1 and CDR2 (germline): SGHRS, YFSETQ. The CDR3 is made up of 15 amino acids. V gave up 2 bases and J gave up 4 bases; unmatched junction bases: 6. CDR3 amino acids: CASSLQGGGGNTIYF. The CDR3, as DNA: TGCGCCAGCAGCTTACAAGGGGGCGGCGGAAACACCATATATTTT.

The chain employs TRBV12-3 or TRBV12-4 and TRBJ1-2, with 8 bases identical to TRBD1. The CDR3 has 13 amino acids. Trimming at V came to 4 bases and at J to 6 bases, leaving 4 bases not matched to a gene. The chain's CDR3 is CASSWTGYDGYTF. CDR3 coding DNA: TGTGCCAGCAGTTGGACAGGGTACGATGGCTACACCTTC.

This chain joins TRBV19 and TRBJ2-1, with TRBD2 as a possible D gene (5 bases). In germline, CDR1 is LNHDA, CDR2 SQIVND (reference sequence). CDR3 size: 15 residues. Trimming cost V 3 bases and J 6 bases, with 15 bases left between them. CDR3 sequence (DNA): TGTGCCAGTAGTATTTTCCTGGGAGTAGGCAATGAGCAGTTCTTC. This sequence encodes CASSIFLGVGNEQFF. The variable domain in full, completed from reference TRBV19 and TRBJ2-1, reads DGGITQSPKYLFRKEGQNVTLSCEQNLNHDAMYWYRQDPGQGLRLIYYSQIVNDFQKGDIAEGYSVSREKKESFPLTVTSAQKNPTAFYLCASSIFLGVGNEQFFGPGTRLTVL.

The gene calls are TRBV4-3 and TRBJ1-2, with D maybe TRBD1 (6 bases). This CDR3 is 15 amino acids long. The V end was cut by 0 bases, the J end by 6 bases, with 14 bases between. In germline, CDR1 is LGHNA, CDR2 YSLEER. In DNA form, the CDR3 reads TGCGCCAGCAGCCAAGATGTCAGGGGAAATGATGGCTACACCTTC. It codes for CASSQDVRGNDGYTF.

The chain links TRBV3-1 (or the pseudogene TRBV3-2) to TRBJ2-4; TRBD2 is a possible D gene (6 bases). Germline V CDR1 and CDR2: LGHDT, YNNKEL (reference sequence). The germline V and J ends were trimmed by 3 bases and 5 bases, with 11 bases remaining between them. This CDR3 contains 14 residues. The CDR3 sequence: CASSQRLAENIQYF. The CDR3 DNA follows: TGTGCCAGCAGCCAGAGGTTAGCGGAAAACATTCAGTACTTC.

The chain has TRBV5-6 and TRBJ1-2; no clear D. Germline lookup yields CDR1 SGHDT and CDR2 YYEEEE. CDR3 length equals 11 residues. Trimming stripped 4 bases from V and 10 bases from J, with 11 bases between. In DNA form, the CDR3 reads TGTGCCAGCAGCCATGGACTGATCTACACCTTC. Translation gives CASSHGLIYTF.

The chain recombines TRBV27 with TRBJ1-4; D not resolved. Per the germline V gene, CDR1 is MNHEY and CDR2 is SMNVEV (reference sequence). V was shortened by 2 bases and J by 4 bases, with 5 bases between the two germline ends. The CDR3 consists of 13 residues. CDR3: CASSLQVNEKLFF. CDR3 bases: TGTGCCAGCAGTTTACAGGTTAATGAAAAACTGTTTTTT.

This clone is judged large. The V call is TRBV5-4, the J call TRBJ2-6, with TRBD1 identical over 10 bases. The trim removed 4 bases at V and 9 bases at J, leaving 4 bases unmatched. Germline V CDR1 and CDR2: SGHNT, YYREEE (reference sequence). The CDR3 is 14 amino acids. CDR3 in amino acids: CASSPTGGDNVLTF. CDR3 DNA: TGTGCCAGCAGCCCGACAGGGGGCGACAACGTCCTGACTTTC. Together with reference TRBV5-4 and TRBJ2-6, the CDR3 gives the full variable domain: ETGVTQSPTHLIKTRGQQVTLRCSSQSGHNTVSWYQQALGQGPQFIFQYYREEENGRGNFPPRFSGLQFPNYSSELNVNALELDDSALYLCASSPTGGDNVLTFGAGSRLTVL.

The chain has TRBV7-9 and TRBJ1-4; 7 bases map to TRBD1. Germline assignment: CDR1 SEHNR and CDR2 FQNEAQ (reference sequence). Trimming removed 2 bases from V and 8 bases from J; junction bases left unmatched: 8. The CDR3 is 15 amino acids. CDR3 nucleotide sequence: TGTGCCAGCAGCTTATTGACAGGGTTTGGCGAAAAACTGTTTTTT. Protein sequence: CASSLLTGFGEKLFF.

The genes are TRBV5-4 and TRBJ2-1, with a tentative D call TRBD1 (5 bases). The CDR3 runs to 12 residues. Germline CDR1 reads SGHNT; CDR2 reads YYREEE (reference sequence). V lost 4 bases and J lost 4, with 6 bases in between. The CDR3 region is CASSRQYNEQFF. The CDR3 nucleotides are TGTGCCAGCAGCCGACAGTACAATGAGCAGTTCTTC.

The chain joins TRBV5-1 to TRBJ2-7, with 8 bases identical to TRBD2. The CDR3 runs to 17 residues. Germline loops: CDR1 SGHRS, CDR2 YFSETQ. V lost 1 base and J lost 5; bases outside the gene matches: 14. CDR3 amino acids: CASSLKNPGLGANEQYF. The DNA for the CDR3 is TGCGCCAGCAGCTTGAAGAACCCGGGACTAGGAGCTAACGAGCAGTACTTC.

The chain has TRBV15 and TRBJ2-5, with a possible D match to TRBD1 (5 bases). The CDR3 length is 15 residues. V dropped 1 base and J dropped 2 bases, with 11 bases sitting between them. Germline-derived CDR1 and CDR2 are LNHNV and YYDKDF (reference sequence). The CDR3 sequence: CATSRARTGQETQYF. CDR3 nucleotide sequence: TGTGCCACCAGCAGAGCTCGAACAGGTCAAGAGACCCAGTACTTC. The complete variable domain, with remaining parts taken from reference TRBV15 and TRBJ2-5, reads DAMVIQNPRYQVTQFGKPVTLSCSQTLNHNVMYWYQQKSSQAPKLLFHYYDKDFNNEADTPDNFQSRRPNTSFCFLDIRSPGLGDTAMYLCATSRARTGQETQYFGPGTRLLVL.

This clone was detected once. V gene TRBV10-1 combines with J gene TRBJ1-1; D gene unclear. Trimming pared 8 bases from V and 12 bases from J, leaving 10 bases between. The CDR3 loop spans 9 amino acids. Germline V gene sequence: CDR1 WNHNN, CDR2 SYGVQD (reference sequence). The chain's CDR3 is CASAPISFF. In DNA form, the CDR3 reads TGCGCCAGCGCCCCTATCTCTTTCTTT.

The J gene is TRBJ1-1, the V gene TRBV6-5, with TRBD1 identical over 8 bases. The CDR3 runs to 15 residues. The germline V gene encodes CDR1 MNHEY and CDR2 SVGAGI. J was trimmed by 0 bases and V by 0 bases; bases with no gene match: 0. The CDR3: CASSYSTGVNTEAFF. The CDR3, as DNA: TGTGCCAGCAGTTACTCGACAGGGGTGAACACTGAAGCTTTCTTT.